The present T cell receptor beta chain was sequenced within a study of blood T cell repertoires in COVID-19. Study as a whole: From T cells, B-cell-depleted T cells, or PBMCs came the material, which was cDNA or gDNA.

Germline assignment: CDR1 SGHDT and CDR2 YYEEEE. The CDR3 spans 15 residues. The V gene end was trimmed by 3 bases and the J gene end by 7 bases; junction bases not matched to a gene: 7. Recruits, aged roughly 18 to 100 years, lived in some 25 US areas. Two negative PCRs, clearance, or symptom resolution were required of recovered Cohort 3 donors. Authors' methods: Reference gene primer amplification gave nucleated cell count estimates. Data came from immunoSEQ multiplex PCR; TCRdb stores just in-frame clones and leaves some out. The DNA gave D and trimming, while V, J and clone size come from that table. This sample has 490,000 or so clones, with approximately 86% found just once.

Sequenced material: PBMCs or T cells enriched from blood (not recorded which). The receptor was isolated from a woman aged 55-69 years who had recovered from COVID-19. The rearrangement links TRBV5-6 to TRBJ1-4, with 9 bases identical to TRBD1. The DNA for the CDR3 is TGTGCCAGCAGCTGGGCCGGGACAGGGTCTGAAAAACTGTTTTTT. Residues: CASSWAGTGSEKLFF.